This T cell receptor (beta chain) came from a study of human T cells and chemical hapten exposure (TCRdb year 2021). As for the study more broadly: For sensitization, 2% DPC in acetone was applied to a roughly 2 cm by roughly 2 cm area of upper inner arm skin. Patients additionally received weekly therapeutic DPC doses to the scalp throughout the approximately 25-week study period. Patch testing on the upper back used Finn chambers containing 0.01% DPC, with scoring done after 6 days according to International Contact Dermatitis Research Group standards. The patient cohort, mostly female, included alopecia areata with under or over 50% scalp involvement, alopecia totalis and alopecia universalis. Libraries were combined into a pool for sequencing, and differences in TCR yield between samples came mainly from small differences in library volumes within the pool. Peripheral blood TCR repertoire changes were tracked in vivo in alopecia patients during primary and secondary sensitization to the hapten diphenylcyclopropenone (DPC). Blood samples were taken from patients before sensitization (week 0) and then at 2, 6 and about 24 weeks after DPC sensitization. Blood for TCR sequencing was provided by twenty-nine alopecia patients at one to four time points (pre-sensitization, 2, 6 and 24 weeks).

To prepare the library, RACE was applied. Sequencer: NextSeq 500. Library preparation attached unique molecular identifiers to individual cDNA molecules for quantitative, reproducible TCR counting. For every blood RNA sample, sequencing covered both the TCR alpha and TCR beta chains. The authors processed their data as follows. The median number of TCRs per sample was around 96,000, ranging from 23,224 to 690,600. The Decombinator software suite was used to annotate V, J and CDR3 in the TCR reads. For PS versus PT1 abundance plots, all samples were subsampled to the same number of TCRs (28,000). Expanded TCRs were defined as absent before sensitization and observed at least eight times at the 2-week time point. TCRdb reprocessed the public reads (quality trimming at Q25 with fastp, clone calling with MiXCR) and kept in-frame beta chains. Records with the same CDR3 protein are collapsed into one entry carrying the most frequent genes and DNA. TCRdb, rather than the study authors, made the V and J calls. Here the sample has 35,000 to 50,000 distinct CDR3 sequences; 9.5% to 15% occur a single time. The ten largest make up about 6% of the sample.

This clonotype was picked up a small number of times. No cognate antigen has been identified for it. Base quality data are lacking; no much larger clone is found one base away. From the cysteine up to the phenylalanine, the CDR3 has a length of 14 residues. Just CDR3 DNA is preserved here, 42 bases in frame from base 1. Trimming removed 3 bases from V and 4 bases from J, leaving 16 bases between the germline ends. CDR1 and CDR2 are read off the germline V gene (reference sequence) as DFQATT and SNEGSKA. The research as a whole found: Because all patients had alopecia, a presumed autoimmune disease, the immune response of the patients might differ from that of healthy individuals. Patch test score correlated positively with the number of PT1 expanded TCRs, reaching significance at thresholds 8, 16 and 32 but not at 4. No change with DPC sensitization was found in the number of TCRs above 1 in 1000 frequency, and no evidence of global repertoire structure alterations was found. Expanded TCRs formed significantly more large CDR3 similarity clusters than pre-sensitization or healthy control sets, consistent with antigen-driven responses. After repeated subsampling, changes were observed in the strength of the expansion versus patch-test correlation and in the threshold at which the correlation became significant.

The sample's time point, from its label and the paper: pre-sensitization, week 0. The treatment or condition tag for this specimen amounts to: therapeutic diphenylcyclopropenone sensitization with weekly scalp DPC. At every patch-test visit, the blood draw took place before the patch test was put on. Patients were eligible if aged 18 to 70, diagnosed with alopecia and judged suitable for DPC therapy, and pregnant patients were excluded. Total RNA was extracted from unfractionated whole blood collected in Tempus Blood RNA tubes. This sequence uses TRBV20-1 and TRBJ2-7; the D call is possibly TRBD1 or TRBD2, each sharing 5 bases. This receptor was taken from a woman in her twenties or thirties with alopecia areata. Some clones in this sample may be carry-over from other donors' samples. Sequenced material: whole blood, taken in connection with sensitization to the hapten diphenylcyclopropenone (DPC). The CDR3 region: CSASGIQGDYEQYF. The nucleotides read TGCAGTGCTAGCGGGATTCAAGGGGATTACGAGCAGTACTTC.